This T cell receptor (beta chain) comes out of a study of cytomegalovirus exposure and HLA in healthy donors. Study-level results: Later work associated fewer than 20,000 TCR beta sequences with HLA alleles at 0.05 false discovery rate. An analysis that came later showed most CMV-associated TCR beta chains appearing HLA-restricted. The classifier was said to identify cytomegalovirus status with high specificity and sensitivity. Productive rates of about 87% or about 30% were seen for most TCR beta V segments in an earlier analysis.

CDR3 size: 13 residues. Germline values: CDR1 SEHNR, CDR2 FQNEAQ (reference sequence). Trimming took 5 bases from V and 4 from J; bases not matched to a gene: 3. The PCR ran on 60 Vbeta and 13 Jbeta primers. Here immunoSEQ multiplex PCR was the method, and the copy in TCRdb shows in-frame clones only, minus some. Its table lists fewer than 200,000 clones. Comment on this clone: No antigen is known for it.

The source is a man aged 30 to 39 in good health and CMV-seronegative. The gene calls are TRBV7-9 and TRBJ1-2; 8 bases line up with TRBD1. The specimen sequenced was PBMCs. The CDR3 coding sequence is TGTGCCAGCAGCGCGGACAGGGCCTATGGCTACACCTTC. Encoded protein: CASSADRAYGYTF.